The clone carrying this TCR beta chain was seen a single time. The data belong to a study of shared clonotypes between healthy human individuals. CDR1 and CDR2 (germline): SGHVS, FQNEAQ. There are 13 residues in the CDR3. V shed 5 bases and J shed 7 bases, with 12 bases lying between them. The data were produced by immunoSEQ multiplex PCR, yet TCRdb's version contains in-frame clones alone and is incomplete. The repertoire holds about 1 million clones, with 70% to 80% as singletons. Sequencing input: memory CD4+ T cells sorted from blood. This sample's subset: CD45RA-negative fraction. The chain combines TRBV7-8 with TRBJ2-1; D remains ambiguous. The receptor was derived from a man aged 18 to 35 in good health. The CDR3 nucleotides read TGTGCCAGCAGCCTAGGATCTAAAAATGAGCAGTTCTTC. Its translation: CASSLGSKNEQFF.